This T cell receptor (beta chain) appears in the sequencing data of a study of cytomegalovirus exposure and HLA in healthy donors. Study at large: From donors who were HLA-typed, an early data release held around 80 million unique TCRs.

Findings and caveats of the study: Analyses of presence/absence relied on an assumption of roughly uniform sequencing depth across donors. About 87% or about 30% of the time was how often most TCR beta V segments were productive, according to an earlier analysis.

Comment on this clone: Its matching antigen is unknown.

The CDR3 has 15 amino acids. Trimming removed 5 bases at V and 0 bases at J, with 11 bases between. CDR1 and CDR2 from the germline V gene are SGHDN and FVKESK. With 60 Vbeta and 13 Jbeta primers, the PCR was carried out. Profiling relied on immunoSEQ multiplex PCR, and the TCRdb table lists in-frame clones only, not all of them. The table includes more than 150,000 clones, about 80% detected once. The sample comprised PBMCs. This sequence was found in a man in his forties in good health and CMV-seronegative. This sequence joins TRBV14 and TRBJ2-4; tentative D call: TRBD2 (6 bases). CDR3 bases: TGTGCCAGCAGCGTGACTAGATTAGCCAAAAACATTCAGTACTTC. Its translation: CASSVTRLAKNIQYF.